The rows below give T cell receptor beta chains drawn from one sample of a study of beta chain features in type 1 diabetes. The table came from immunoSEQ multiplex PCR; TCRdb's copy has only in-frame clones and leaves some out. The sample yields fewer than 650,000 clones, around 15% seen once. The sample consisted of naive CD4+ T cells from blood. The receptors were gathered from a man aged 18 to 30 in good health. Each CDR3 is given with its conserved first and last residue. Each record gives: CDR3 length, J gene, clone size, V gene, D gene, CDR3 DNA, CDR3 protein. The D gene is left open where the match is weak. The size field is filled for only some rows; it gives once, few, many or a size class.

>13|TRBJ1-1|few|TRBV25-1|TRBD1
TGTGCCAGCAACGAATGGACAGGGTCTGAAGCTTTCTTT
CASNEWTGSEAFF
>12|TRBJ2-3|few|TRBV25-1|NA
TGTGCCAGCAGTGTCAGCACAGATACGCAGTATTTT
CASSVSTDTQYF
>15|TRBJ1-2|NA|TRBV28|NA
TGTGCCAGCAGTCGGGTCATACAGGGATACTATGGCTACACCTTC
CASSRVIQGYYGYTF
>17|TRBJ2-4|few|TRBV18|TRBD1
TGTGCCAGCTCGCGGAACCGGGACAGGGGACTCAAAAACATTCAGTACTTC
CASSRNRDRGLKNIQYF
>15|TRBJ1-1|few|TRBV15|NA
TGTGCCACCAGCAGAGATCTCCAGGGGAACACTGAAGCTTTCTTT
CATSRDLQGNTEAFF
>16|TRBJ2-7|NA|TRBV5-1|TRBD1
TGCGCCAGCAGCAAAATCGGGACAGGGGTCACCTACGAGCAGTACTTC
CASSKIGTGVTYEQYF
>13|TRBJ2-1|NA|TRBV5-1|NA
TGCGCCAGCAGCTTGGATCCCTCAAATGAGCAGTTCTTC
CASSLDPSNEQFF
>15|TRBJ2-6|NA|TRBV5-1|NA
TGCGCCAGCAGCTTGTGGGGGTCTGGGGCCAACGTCCTGACTTTC
CASSLWGSGANVLTF
>19|TRBJ1-1|NA|TRBV4-1|NA
TGCGCCAGCAGCCAAGATCTAGCATCCTCATCAGGTCGGAACACTGAAGCTTTCTTT
CASSQDLASSSGRNTEAFF
>18|TRBJ2-6|many|TRBV13|NA
TGTGCCAGCAGCTTAATTGCGCAGGGTCGTTCTGGGGCCAACGTCCTGACTTTC
CASSLIAQGRSGANVLTF